These T cell receptor beta chains were read from a single sample in a study of T cell changes during pregnancy in multiple sclerosis. Libraries were prepared by immunoSEQ multiplex PCR; TCRdb keeps only in-frame clonotypes and omits some of them. The sample contains roughly 70,000 clones, 92% of which appear only once. Source: peripheral blood, taken before pregnancy. Receptors originate from a female donor with multiple sclerosis, enrolled in a pregnancy study. Both conserved end residues are part of each CDR3. The D gene is left open where the match is weak. Some rows mark clone size as missing; the rest say once, few, many or name a class of expanded clone.

CDR3 protein	CDR3 DNA	D gene	clone size	V gene	J gene
CATSRDPSLRLAGGPNEQFF	TGTGCCACCAGCAGAGACCCCTCCCTGCGACTAGCGGGAGGGCCGAATGAGCAGTTCTTC	TRBD2	-	TRBV15	TRBJ2-1
CASSPTGLRAGELFF	TGTGCCAGCAGCCCGACGGGGTTAAGGGCCGGGGAGCTGTTTTTT	-	-	TRBV7-9	TRBJ2-2
CASSPYRGRAGELFF	TGTGCCAGCAGCCCGTACAGGGGGCGGGCCGGGGAGCTGTTTTTT	TRBD1	-	TRBV13	TRBJ2-2
CASSPGNTGELFF	TGTGCCAGCAGCCCCGGGAACACCGGGGAGCTGTTTTTT	-	-	TRBV9	TRBJ2-2
CASSHPRWAGNYGYTF	TGCGCCAGCAGTCACCCTCGGTGGGCAGGGAACTATGGCTACACCTTC	-	-	TRBV23-1	TRBJ1-2
CASSYDRYNEQFF	TGTGCCAGCAGCTACGACAGGTACAATGAGCAGTTCTTC	-	-	TRBV5-6	TRBJ2-1
CASVLGHLNTEAFF	TGTGCCAGCGTACTTGGACACTTGAACACTGAAGCTTTCTTT	-	-	TRBV11-2	TRBJ1-1
CASSETRNSYTF	TGTGCCAGCAGTGAGACTCGGAACAGCTACACCTTC	-	-	TRBV6-1	TRBJ1-2
CASSYGLAGTYNEQFF	TGTGCCAGCAGTTACGGGCTAGCGGGTACCTACAATGAGCAGTTCTTC	TRBD2	-	TRBV6-5	TRBJ2-1
CASSFDTGVGTDTQYF	TGTGCCAGCAGCTTTGATACGGGAGTTGGCACAGATACGCAGTATTTT	-	-	TRBV7-2	TRBJ2-3
CASSLEGSGTSTDTQYF	TGTGCCAGCAGCTTGGAGGGTAGCGGGACGAGCACAGATACGCAGTATTTT	TRBD2	-	TRBV5-6	TRBJ2-3
CASSQNRTPTSDRDRNSSYEQYF	TGCGCCAGCAGTCAAAATCGAACCCCGACTTCAGATAGGGACAGAAACTCGTCCTACGAGCAGTACTTC	TRBD1	few	TRBV23-1	TRBJ2-7
CASSFPRGGSTEAFF	TGTGCCAGCAGCTTTCCCAGGGGAGGGTCCACTGAAGCTTTCTTT	-	-	TRBV11-1	TRBJ1-1
CASSQDPAGVGEQYF	TGTGCCAGCAGCCAAGATCCAGCGGGAGTGGGAGAGCAGTACTTC	TRBD2	-	TRBV14	TRBJ2-7
CASSPQRDRWSGNTIYF	TGTGCCAGCTCACCTCAGAGGGACAGGTGGTCTGGAAACACCATATATTTT	TRBD1	-	TRBV18	TRBJ1-3
CASSSVGFQETQYF	TGTGCCAGTAGTTCGGTCGGTTTCCAAGAGACCCAGTACTTC	-	-	TRBV19	TRBJ2-5
CASSKTGDPMGTNEKLFF	TGTGCCAGCAGCAAGACAGGGGATCCGATGGGGACTAATGAAAAACTGTTTTTT	TRBD1	-	TRBV27	TRBJ1-4
CASSFGALYQETQYF	TGTGCCAGCAGTTTTGGGGCGTTGTACCAAGAGACCCAGTACTTC	-	-	TRBV27	TRBJ2-5
CASSLSGMNTEAFF	TGTGCCAGCAGCTTATCAGGGATGAACACTGAAGCTTTCTTT	-	-	TRBV7-3	TRBJ1-1
CASSYSRSSYNEQFF	TGTGCCAGCAGTTACTCGCGGAGCTCCTACAATGAGCAGTTCTTC	-	-	TRBV6-5	TRBJ2-1
CASSLDRMNTEAFF	TGTGCCAGCAGCTTGGACAGAATGAACACTGAAGCTTTCTTT	-	-	TRBV5-4	TRBJ1-1
CATSPQGANNEQFF	TGTGCCACCTCCCCCCAGGGGGCGAACAATGAGCAGTTCTTC	TRBD1	-	TRBV6-4	TRBJ2-1
CASSGAAQHF	TGTGCCAGCAGTGGCGCGGCCCAGCATTTT	-	-	TRBV6-1	TRBJ1-5
CASSPDRTTTNEKLFF	TGTGCCAGCAGCCCGGACAGGACGACAACTAATGAAAAACTGTTTTTT	TRBD1	-	TRBV28	TRBJ1-4
CASSPAVVAGNTEAFF	TGTGCCAGCAGCCCGGCCGTGGTCGCAGGAAACACTGAAGCTTTCTTT	-	-	TRBV7-9	TRBJ1-1
CASSPYNEQFF	TGTGCCAGCAGCCCGTACAATGAGCAGTTCTTC	-	-	TRBV7-2	TRBJ2-1
CASSVRLAGPNTGELFF	TGTGCCAGCAGCGTTAGACTAGCGGGACCTAACACCGGGGAGCTGTTTTTT	TRBD2	-	TRBV9	TRBJ2-2
CASSQLGRGANYGYTF	TGTGCCAGCAGCCAATTAGGACGGGGAGCTAACTATGGCTACACCTTC	-	-	TRBV16	TRBJ1-2
CASSLYWDSLGGSEQYF	TGTGCCAGCAGCCTCTATTGGGACTCCCTGGGCGGGAGCGAGCAGTACTTC	TRBD2	once	TRBV7-2	TRBJ2-7
CASSPQGLAAGEQFF	TGTGCCAGCAGCCCCCAGGGACTAGCAGCGGGCGAGCAGTTCTTC	TRBD2	-	TRBV11-3	TRBJ2-1
CASSLIGGSTGELFF	TGTGCCAGCAGCCTCATAGGCGGGAGCACCGGGGAGCTGTTTTTT	TRBD2	-	TRBV9	TRBJ2-2
CASSPHGDKYEQFF	TGTGCCAGCAGTCCCCACGGGGACAAGTATGAGCAGTTCTTC	-	-	TRBV28	TRBJ2-1
CASSPGTAGANVLTF	TGTGCCAGCAGTCCGGGGACAGCTGGGGCCAACGTCCTGACTTTC	TRBD1	-	TRBV5-5	TRBJ2-6
CASSARQGSYEQYF	TGTGCCAGCAGCGCCCGACAGGGCTCCTACGAGCAGTACTTC	TRBD1	-	TRBV9	TRBJ2-7
CSVEGNLNTEAFF	TGCAGCGTTGAAGGTAATCTGAACACTGAAGCTTTCTTT	-	-	TRBV29-1	TRBJ1-1
CATSRDGGARQETQYF	TGTGCCACCAGCAGAGATGGGGGGGCCCGCCAAGAGACCCAGTACTTC	-	-	TRBV15	TRBJ2-5
CATSIPGLAEDTQYF	TGTGCCACCAGCATACCGGGACTAGCGGAAGATACGCAGTATTTT	TRBD2	-	TRBV15	TRBJ2-3
CASSLSLLHTGELFF	TGTGCCAGCAGTTTATCTCTGCTACACACCGGGGAGCTGTTTTTT	-	-	TRBV27	TRBJ2-2
CASSEEGGGADTQYF	TGTGCCAGCAGTGAAGAGGGCGGGGGCGCAGATACGCAGTATTTT	-	-	TRBV6-1	TRBJ2-3
CASSYAGATTGELFF	TGTGCCAGCAGTTACGCGGGAGCCACTACCGGGGAGCTGTTTTTT	TRBD2	-	TRBV6-6	TRBJ2-2
CASSLDLLGGDEQFF	TGTGCCAGCAGCTTAGATCTACTAGGGGGGGATGAGCAGTTCTTC	-	-	TRBV7-9	TRBJ2-1
CASRDIYNEQFF	TGTGCCAGCAGGGACATCTACAATGAGCAGTTCTTC	-	-	TRBV5-5	TRBJ2-1
CASSIPGTGVYEQYF	TGTGCCAGTAGTATACCGGGGACAGGGGTCTACGAGCAGTACTTC	TRBD1	-	TRBV19	TRBJ2-7
CASRLAGGGTDTQYF	TGTGCCAGTCGACTAGCGGGAGGGGGAACAGATACGCAGTATTTT	TRBD2	-	TRBV19	TRBJ2-3
CASSVGAGGGRETQYF	TGTGCCAGCAGCGTAGGCGCGGGCGGCGGGAGGGAGACCCAGTACTTC	TRBD2	-	TRBV9	TRBJ2-5
CASSYGASGRLGEQYF	TGTGCCAGCAGTTACGGCGCTAGCGGGAGATTAGGCGAGCAGTACTTC	TRBD2	-	TRBV6-5	TRBJ2-7
CASSLSGQYYGYTF	TGTGCCAGCAGTTTATCGGGACAATACTATGGCTACACCTTC	-	-	TRBV28	TRBJ1-2
CASSSGGSNEQFF	TGTGCCAGCAGCTCTGGCGGGAGCAATGAGCAGTTCTTC	TRBD2	medium-sized	TRBV7-3	TRBJ2-1
CASSETGAILLSEQFF	TGTGCCAGCAGTGAAACTGGGGCGATCCTCCTCAGTGAGCAGTTCTTC	-	once	TRBV25-1	TRBJ2-1
CSVEYPETSAQILIYNEQFF	TGCAGCGTTGAGTATCCTGAGACTAGCGCTCAGATCTTAATTTACAATGAGCAGTTCTTC	TRBD2	-	TRBV29-1	TRBJ2-1
CASSFQGTGNTIYF	TGTGCCAGCAGTTTTCAGGGGACTGGAAACACCATATATTTT	-	once	TRBV6-5	TRBJ1-3
CAWRPPGAYGYTF	TGTGCCTGGAGGCCCCCAGGGGCGTATGGCTACACCTTC	-	-	TRBV30	TRBJ1-2
CASSLTQGSGEQFF	TGTGCCAGCAGCTTAACGCAGGGTAGCGGTGAGCAGTTCTTC	-	-	TRBV7-3	TRBJ2-1